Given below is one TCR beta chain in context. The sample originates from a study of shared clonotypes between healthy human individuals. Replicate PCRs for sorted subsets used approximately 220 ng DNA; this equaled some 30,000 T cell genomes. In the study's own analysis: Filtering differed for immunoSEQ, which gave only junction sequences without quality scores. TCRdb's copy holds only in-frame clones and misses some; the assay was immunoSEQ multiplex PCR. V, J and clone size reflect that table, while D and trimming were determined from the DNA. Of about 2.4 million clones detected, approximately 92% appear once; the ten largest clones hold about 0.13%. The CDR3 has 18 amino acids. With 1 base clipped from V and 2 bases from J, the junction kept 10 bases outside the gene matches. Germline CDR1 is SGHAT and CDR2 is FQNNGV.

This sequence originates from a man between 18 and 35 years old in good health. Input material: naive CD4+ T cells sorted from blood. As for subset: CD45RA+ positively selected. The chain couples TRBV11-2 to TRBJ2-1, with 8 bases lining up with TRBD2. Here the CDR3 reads CASSLVYGRGGTYNEQFF. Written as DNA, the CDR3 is TGTGCCAGCAGCTTAGTCTACGGGAGGGGCGGGACCTACAATGAGCAGTTCTTC.